This TCR beta chain is from a study of cytomegalovirus exposure and HLA in healthy donors. The PCR had 60 Vbeta and 13 Jbeta primers. Sequencing was performed with immunoSEQ multiplex PCR; in TCRdb, only in-frame clones are kept and a portion is missing. The sample includes more than 80,000 clones, approximately 85% of them seen just once. Sequenced input: PBMCs. The clonotype comes from a man aged 45-65 years in good health and CMV-seronegative.

The CDR3 DNA reads TGTGCCAGCACCCTCAGAATCTCTGGCTACACCTTC. Translated: CASTLRISGYTF. V gene TRBV6-6 combines with J gene TRBJ1-2; unclear D gene. CDR3 length: 12 amino acids. Germline-derived CDR1 and CDR2 are MNHNY and SVGAGI (reference sequence). V lost 7 bases and J 7 bases, leaving 13 bases between the germline ends.